The sequence of this T cell receptor beta chain was determined in a study of T cells in Graves' hyperthyroidism and ophthalmopathy. RNA transcripts served as the template for amplifying TCR beta CDR3 regions. The HTBI primer set was used in a first-round RT-PCR of the TCR CDR3. TCRdb ran MiXCR on the multiplex PCR reads and lists one entry per CDR3 protein. The table lists about 58,000 distinct CDR3 sequences, about 50% of them singletons, with around an eighth in the top ten. This clonotype appeared many times. V was shortened by 1 base and J by 7 bases, with 14 bases between the two germline ends. The CDR3 is 15 amino acids. Germline V CDR1 and CDR2: SGHVS, FQNEAQ. Each ophthalmopathy patient scored at least 3 on the Clinical Activity Score and at least 4 on NOSPECS grade, with duration under 3 months.

The receptor was derived from a woman aged 25 to 39 with Graves' ophthalmopathy. The sample was blood. The V gene is TRBV7-8, the J gene TRBJ1-5; D remains unclear. Here the CDR3 reads CASSLGAKVRQPQHF. The DNA of the CDR3 is TGTGCCAGCAGCTTAGGGGCGAAGGTAAGGCAGCCCCAGCATTTT.